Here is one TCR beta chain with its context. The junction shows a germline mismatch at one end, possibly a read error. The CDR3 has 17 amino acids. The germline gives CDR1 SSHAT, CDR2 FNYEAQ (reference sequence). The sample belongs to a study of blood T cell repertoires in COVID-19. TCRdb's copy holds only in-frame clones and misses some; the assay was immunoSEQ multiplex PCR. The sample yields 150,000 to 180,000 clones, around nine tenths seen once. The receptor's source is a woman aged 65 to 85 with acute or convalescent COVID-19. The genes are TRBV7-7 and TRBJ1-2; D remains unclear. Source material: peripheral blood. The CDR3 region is CASSPIPSGGLGSGYTF. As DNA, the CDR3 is TGTGCTAGCAGCCCGATTCCTTCAGGTGGACTGGGTTCTGGCTACACCTTC.